This T cell receptor beta chain was captured by sequencing in a study of T cell responses to AZD1222 COVID-19 vaccine. This clone has only one observation. Its target is unknown. Regarding the study as a whole: Spike-specific TCR depth and breadth grew after two AZD1222 doses. AZD1222 recipients seropositive at baseline numbered only 5 or 6. Donor demographics were predominantly white British with a female majority; clonal diversity may be underestimated.

TCRdb keeps only in-frame clones here, not all; method: immunoSEQ multiplex PCR. Among around 150,000 clones listed, roughly 90% were seen once. Per the germline V gene, CDR1 is SGHRS and CDR2 is YFSETQ. The CDR3 sequence is 15 residues long. V lost 3 bases and J lost 1; bases outside the gene matches: 4. J is TRBJ2-3 and V is TRBV5-1; 8 bases align to TRBD1. The TCR comes from an adult in good health. This specimen was peripheral blood, taken on day 0 of AZD1222 vaccination. The chain's CDR3 is CASSSRGLGTDTQYF. The CDR3, as DNA: TGCGCCAGCAGCTCCAGGGGGCTCGGCACAGATACGCAGTATTTT.